Listed here are 19 T cell receptor beta chains from one sample, sequenced in a study of T cell responses to AZD1222 COVID-19 vaccine. Assay: immunoSEQ multiplex PCR; the TCRdb copy retains only in-frame clones and omits some. This repertoire shows about 120,000 clones, about nine tenths found once; its top ten account for 4% to 5%. The source was peripheral blood, collected on day 0 of AZD1222 vaccination. These receptors were taken from an adult in good health.

The V and J genes are TRBV7-2 and TRBJ1-4; D call uncertain. Trimming took off 2 bases at V and 12 bases at J, with 13 bases between the two ends. Germline V gives CDR1 SGHTA, CDR2 FQGNSA. This CDR3 is built from 13 residues. CDR3 amino acids: CASSLRPLGELFF. In DNA, the CDR3 is TGTGCCAGCAGCTTACGGCCACTGGGCGAACTGTTTTTT.

The chain employs TRBV19 and TRBJ2-3; D might be TRBD2 (5 bases). The germline gives CDR1 LNHDA, CDR2 SQIVND (reference sequence). The CDR3 spans 14 residues. The V gene lost 7 bases and the J gene lost 6 bases, with 17 bases spanning the gap. The CDR3 bases are TGTGCCAGTAACAGAAACGGAGGTACGGATACGCAGTATTTT. Amino acids: CASNRNGGTDTQYF.

This rearrangement joins TRBV7-2 to TRBJ2-1, with D tentatively TRBD1 (6 bases). The CDR3 consists of 14 residues. The V gene lost 6 bases and the J gene lost 3 bases, with 12 bases spanning the gap. Germline CDR1 is SGHTA and CDR2 is FQGNSA. DNA for the CDR3: TGTGCCAGCAGTTCCGGGACAAACTACAATGAGCAGTTCTTC. Amino acid sequence: CASSSGTNYNEQFF.

This clone came up once. The chain joins TRBV19 to TRBJ2-4, with no clear D. V was shortened by 1 base and J by 3 bases, with 16 bases between the two germline ends. The CDR3 has 17 amino acids. The germline V gene encodes CDR1 LNHDA and CDR2 SQIVND (reference sequence). DNA of the CDR3: TGTGCCAGTAGTATAGGATTACTCGGGTTGGGCAAAAACATTCAGTACTTC. Its translation is CASSIGLLGLGKNIQYF.

This sequence joins TRBV10-1 and TRBJ1-2; no reliable D call. The CDR3 consists of 15 residues. V lost 2 bases and J 1 base, leaving 11 bases between the germline ends. The germline V gene has CDR1 WNHNN and CDR2 SYGVQD (reference sequence). The CDR3 reads CASSEGKKFNYGYTF. CDR3 sequence (DNA): TGCGCCAGCAGTGAGGGCAAGAAATTTAACTATGGCTACACCTTC.

This clone was found a few times. The chain joins TRBV6-1 to TRBJ2-1, with D perhaps matching TRBD2 (6 bases). The germline V and J ends were trimmed by 3 bases and 5 bases, with 17 bases remaining between them. CDR1 MNHNS and CDR2 SASEGT come from the germline V gene. This CDR3 comprises 16 residues. CDR3 DNA sequence: TGTGCCAGCAGTGAGAGGGGAGGACTGCCAAACAATGAGCAGTTCTTC. Translation gives CASSERGGLPNNEQFF.

The rearrangement joins TRBV7-2 to TRBJ2-3; 8 nucleotides align to TRBD2. The J segment lost 4 bases and the V segment lost 5 bases, leaving 8 bases of the junction unmatched. Germline V gene sequence: CDR1 SGHTA, CDR2 FQGNSA. CDR3 size: 15 residues. The CDR3 DNA is TGTGCCAGCAGCGCCCGGGGGGGCAGCGCAGATACGCAGTATTTT. Protein product: CASSARGGSADTQYF.

The CDR3 here is CASSTDQGRNYGYTF. Here the CDR3 DNA reads TGCGCCAGCAGCACGGACCAGGGGCGTAACTATGGCTACACCTTC. The rearrangement links TRBV5-1 to TRBJ1-2; possibly TRBD1 for D (6 bases). The CDR3 length is 15 residues. Trimming shortened V by 4 bases and J by 1 base, and 14 bases separated the two germline ends. From germline, CDR1 is SGHRS and CDR2 YFSETQ. The full variable domain, in which reference TRBV5-1 and TRBJ1-2 provide the parts outside the CDR3, is KAGVTQTPRYLIKTRGQQVTLSCSPISGHRSVSWYQQTPGQGLQFLFEYFSETQRNKGNFPGRFSGRQFSNSRSEMNVSTLELGDSALYLCASSTDQGRNYGYTFGSGTRLTVV.

The CDR3 here is CASSFDGSPGSSYNSPLHF. DNA of the CDR3: TGTGCCAGCAGCTTCGACGGCTCCCCAGGCTCCTCCTATAATTCACCCCTCCACTTT. The chain couples TRBV5-5 to TRBJ1-6; D unresolved. This CDR3 comprises 19 residues. Germline assignment: CDR1 SGHKS and CDR2 YYEKEE (reference sequence). The V end was cut by 2 bases, the J end by 0 bases, with 18 bases between.

The chain employs TRBV19 and TRBJ2-3; D is ambiguous. This CDR3 has 14 residues. Looked up from germline, CDR1 is LNHDA and CDR2 is SQIVND (reference sequence). V shed 7 bases and J shed 1 base, with 12 bases lying between them. The CDR3 protein is CASTEWAGTDTQYF. CDR3 nucleotide sequence: TGTGCCAGTACCGAGTGGGCGGGCACAGATACGCAGTATTTT.

The rearrangement uses TRBV2 and TRBJ2-7; maybe TRBD1 (5 bases). V dropped 6 bases and J dropped 4 bases, with 19 bases sitting between them. The CDR3 has 15 amino acids. Germline CDR1 is SNHLY and CDR2 is FYNNEI. The CDR3 protein is CASSLEKGPGYEQYF. CDR3 nucleotide sequence: TGTGCCAGCAGCTTAGAGAAGGGGCCCGGGTACGAGCAGTACTTC.

The chain uses TRBV18 and TRBJ2-5, with 7 bases matching TRBD1. CDR1 is KGHSH, CDR2 LQKENI, per germline. The V gene end was trimmed by 3 bases and the J gene end by 5 bases; junction bases not matched to a gene: 12. This CDR3 has 16 amino acids. The CDR3 bases are TGTGCCAGCTCACCGATGGCGACAGGGTCCTTTGAGACCCAGTACTTC. It encodes CASSPMATGSFETQYF. The complete variable domain, with remaining parts taken from reference TRBV18 and TRBJ2-5, reads NAGVMQNPRHLVRRRGQEARLRCSPMKGHSHVYWYRQLPEEGLKFMVYLQKENIIDESGMPKERFSAEFPKEGPSILRIQQVVRGDSAAYFCASSPMATGSFETQYFGPGTRLLVL.

The chain has TRBV5-4 and TRBJ2-1; D gene uncertain. Germline V gives CDR1 SGHNT, CDR2 YYREEE (reference sequence). The CDR3 has 11 amino acids. Trimming pared 1 base from V and 6 bases from J, leaving 2 bases between. The CDR3 protein is CASSLTNEQFF. The CDR3 coding sequence is TGTGCCAGCAGCTTGACCAATGAGCAGTTCTTC. The whole variable domain, remainder taken from reference TRBV5-4 and TRBJ2-1, is ETGVTQSPTHLIKTRGQQVTLRCSSQSGHNTVSWYQQALGQGPQFIFQYYREEENGRGNFPPRFSGLQFPNYSSELNVNALELDDSALYLCASSLTNEQFFGPGTRLTVL.

The chain joins TRBV5-6 to TRBJ2-3, with 8 bases aligning to TRBD2. Germline CDR1 reads SGHDT; CDR2 reads YYEEEE. Unmatched junction bases numbered 4, after V lost 5 bases and J lost 2 bases. The CDR3 is 14 residues long. In DNA, the CDR3 is TGTGCCAGCAGTTCGGGGGGGATCACAGATACGCAGTATTTT. Encoded protein: CASSSGGITDTQYF.

The chain combines TRBV7-9 with TRBJ2-7, with 13 positions matching TRBD2. Germline trimming cut 8 bases from V and 1 base from J; bases unmatched to any gene: 5. CDR1 is SEHNR and CDR2 is FQNEAQ in the germline V gene (reference sequence). The CDR3 runs to 15 residues. The CDR3 protein is CASGRTSGGSYEQYF. The CDR3 DNA reads TGTGCCAGCGGCCGGACTAGCGGGGGTTCCTACGAGCAGTACTTC.

The V call is TRBV7-2, the J call TRBJ2-2; 8 bases agree with TRBD1. V was clipped by 2 bases and J by 4 bases; unmatched bases: 3. The germline CDR1 and CDR2 sequences are SGHTA and FQGNSA. This CDR3 spans 15 amino acids. CDR3 protein: CASSLIQGGTGELFF. As DNA, the CDR3 is TGTGCCAGCAGCTTAATACAGGGGGGCACCGGGGAGCTGTTTTTT.

The chain carries TRBV5-6 and TRBJ1-1, with a weak D call TRBD1 (6 bases). The CDR3 is made up of 17 amino acids. Trimming took 4 bases from V and 0 from J, leaving 19 bases between them. CDR1 SGHDT and CDR2 YYEEEE come from the germline V gene. The CDR3 loop is CASSVISRGIMNTEAFF. The CDR3 coding sequence is TGTGCCAGCAGCGTGATATCCAGGGGAATTATGAACACTGAAGCTTTCTTT. Variable domain in full (rest from reference TRBV5-6 and TRBJ1-1): DAGVTQSPTHLIKTRGQQVTLRCSPKSGHDTVSWYQQALGQGPQFIFQYYEEEERQRGNFPDRFSGHQFPNYSSELNVNALLLGDSALYLCASSVISRGIMNTEAFFGQGTRLTVV.

Here the CDR3 reads CASSYHYRGGDTEAFF. The CDR3 DNA reads as TGTGCCAGCAGTTACCACTATAGGGGGGGTGACACTGAAGCTTTCTTT. The chain recombines TRBV6-5 with TRBJ1-1; weak D call: TRBD1 (6 bases). The CDR3 covers 16 residues. Germline lookup yields CDR1 MNHEY and CDR2 SVGAGI. Trimming removed 2 bases from V and 3 bases from J, with 16 bases in between.

The genes are TRBV5-4 and TRBJ2-7, with TRBD1 matching 7 bases. There are 14 residues in the CDR3. CDR1 is SGHNT, CDR2 YYREEE, per germline (reference sequence). The junction had 6 bases not matched to a gene; V was cut back by 4 bases and J by 2 bases. The CDR3 DNA reads as TGTGCCAGCAGCCCGCGACAGGGTGCCTACGAGCAGTACTTC. Its translation: CASSPRQGAYEQYF.